This TCR beta chain was identified during a study of shared clonotypes between healthy human individuals. Study outcomes and limitations: Compared with memory subsets, naive subsets generally had larger estimated richness. Several donors held about 5% of naive CD4 clonotypes in common.

In the case of this clone: As yet, its antigen is unknown.

The authors loaded roughly 200 ng DNA, 30,000 to 35,000 T cell genomes, into sorted-subset replicate PCRs. The assay was immunoSEQ multiplex PCR, and TCRdb's table has in-frame clones only and misses some. The sample includes millions of clones, 85% to 95% of them seen just once. CDR3 length: 14 amino acids. Trimming took 4 bases from V and 2 from J, leaving 11 bases between them. CDR1 is MNHNS and CDR2 is SASEGT in the germline V gene. This chain links TRBV6-1 with TRBJ2-5, with a tentative D call TRBD1 (6 bases). Sequenced sample: naive CD4+ T cells sorted from blood. This sample's subset: CD45RA+ positively selected. The receptor was isolated from a man between 18 and 35 years old in good health. DNA for the CDR3: TGTGCCAGCAGTGGGCAGGGGATACAAGAGACCCAGTACTTC. It codes for CASSGQGIQETQYF.